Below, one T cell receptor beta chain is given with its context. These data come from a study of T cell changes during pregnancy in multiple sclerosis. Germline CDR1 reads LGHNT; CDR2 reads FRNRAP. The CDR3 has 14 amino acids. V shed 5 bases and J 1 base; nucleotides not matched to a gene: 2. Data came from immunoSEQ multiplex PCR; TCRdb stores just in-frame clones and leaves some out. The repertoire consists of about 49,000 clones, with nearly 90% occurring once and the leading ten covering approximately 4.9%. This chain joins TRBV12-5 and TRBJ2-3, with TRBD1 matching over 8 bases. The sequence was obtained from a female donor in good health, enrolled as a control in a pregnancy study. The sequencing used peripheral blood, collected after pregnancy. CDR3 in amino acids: CASGLGQGTDTQYF. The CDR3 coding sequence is TGTGCTAGTGGTCTGGGACAGGGCACAGATACGCAGTATTTT.